Included here is one TCR beta chain sequence, with context. Its antigen remains unidentified. These data come from a study of CXCR3-negative and CXCR3-positive naive CD8 T cells. The wider study: The dataset comprises approximately 140 million TRB reads in total, with about 1.5 +/- 0.3 million reads per library.

Carrying UMI labels, the TRB cDNA libraries were prepared through 5' RACE. TCRdb reanalyzed the 5' RACE reads and collapses them to one entry per CDR3 protein, without DNA. The table for this sample gives around 63,000 distinct CDR3 sequences. The germline gives CDR1 PRHDT, CDR2 FYEKMQ (reference sequence). The CDR3 runs 15 residues. Notes on the study in general: Naive subsets expressed similar surface CD5; TRB CDR3 features served to infer TCR strength. Similar TRBV-TRBJ usage characterized naive CXCR3-negative and CXCR3-positive cells; memory cells differed. A higher hydrophobicity marked the TRB CDR3s of CXCR3-positive naive cells versus CXCR3-negative naive cells.

The TCR comes from a human donor in good health. Some clones in this sample may be carry-over from other donors' samples. Sequenced input: naive CXCR3+ CD8+ T cells from blood. Subset indicated: CD45RO-CCR7+CD27+CD95- naive CD8+ T cells expressing CXCR3 (TNR3+). This chain connects TRBV13 to TRBJ2-5; TCRdb reports TRBD1, a call that lacks DNA to check it against. CDR3 sequence reads: CASSLRAGITETQYF.